This T cell receptor beta chain appears in the sequencing data of a study of long-term antiretroviral therapy in people with HIV. General observations from the study: Dominating the repertoire at all time points were the clones that expanded before ART.

The CDR3 runs 14 residues. V dropped 3 bases and J dropped 3; count of bases not matched to a gene: 1. Germline-derived CDR1 and CDR2 are SEHNR and FQNEAQ (reference sequence). The assay used was immunoSEQ (version v3.0), run at survey level. Per-sample TRB depth target: about 35,000-50,000 T-cell genomes. TCRdb's table, derived via immunoSEQ multiplex PCR, lists solely in-frame clones and lacks some. The sample consists of 20,000 to 25,000 clones, about 82% of them appearing once. As concerns this clone: Its antigen is unknown.

The source of this sequence is a man in his forties with HIV. The starting material was unsorted PBMCs, obtained 1.6 years after starting antiretroviral therapy. The rearrangement uses TRBV7-9 and TRBJ2-7; 11 positions agree with TRBD2. The CDR3 loop reads CASSFGTSGYEQYF. The DNA of the CDR3 is TGTGCCAGCAGCTTCGGGACTAGCGGCTACGAGCAGTACTTC.